The 22 T cell receptor beta chains below were found in one sample sequenced in a study of T cell responses to AZD1222 COVID-19 vaccine. Clones were sequenced by immunoSEQ multiplex PCR, and TCRdb holds only the in-frame ones, with some missing. The sample holds about 140,000 clones; just over 85% are singletons and the top ten take around 3.3%. The input for sequencing was peripheral blood, taken on day 0 of AZD1222 vaccination. Receptor source: an adult in good health.

The CDR3 DNA follows: TGTGCCAGCAGCGTAGAGGGGGAGGGAAGGAGGTATGGCTACACCTTC. Its protein is CASSVEGEGRRYGYTF. The rearrangement uses TRBV9 and TRBJ1-2, with a weak D call TRBD1 (6 bases). Germline V lookup: CDR1 SGDLS, CDR2 YYNGEE. The CDR3 is 16 amino acids. The V and J ends lost 0 bases and 5 bases respectively, with 17 bases between them. The full variable domain, in which reference TRBV9 and TRBJ1-2 provide the parts outside the CDR3, is DSGVTQTPKHLITATGQRVTLRCSPRSGDLSVYWYQQSLDQGLQFLIQYYNGEERAKGNILERFSAQQFPDLHSELNLSSLELGDSALYFCASSVEGEGRRYGYTFGSGTRLTVV.

The V call is TRBV7-2, the J call TRBJ2-5; either TRBD1 or TRBD2 may supply D (5 bases each). The V and J ends lost 5 bases and 6 bases respectively, with 10 bases between them. Per the germline V gene, CDR1 is SGHTA and CDR2 is FQGNSA. This CDR3 region has 12 residues. The CDR3 DNA sequence: TGTGCCAGCAGCAACCGGGGCCAGACCCAGTACTTC. Protein sequence: CASSNRGQTQYF.

This chain links TRBV5-1 with TRBJ2-3; 8 bases align to TRBD2. Trimming removed 7 bases from V and 8 bases from J; junction bases left unmatched: 12. The CDR3 is 14 residues long. Germline V lookup: CDR1 SGHRS, CDR2 YFSETQ. This chain's CDR3 is CASAPAGGYVTQYF. The CDR3 DNA follows: TGCGCCAGCGCGCCGGCGGGAGGCTACGTTACGCAGTATTTT.

The chain employs TRBV27 and TRBJ1-2; D ambiguous. Trimming took off 8 bases at V and 4 bases at J, with 14 bases between the two ends. The CDR3 has 13 amino acids. The germline V gene encodes CDR1 MNHEY and CDR2 SMNVEV (reference sequence). The CDR3 region is CASRDIGPYGYTF. CDR3 DNA: TGTGCCAGCCGAGACATCGGCCCCTATGGCTACACCTTC.

This clone was detected only once. The chain has TRBV27 and TRBJ2-7; the D is unclear. CDR3 size: 14 residues. With 3 bases removed from V and 0 bases from J, the gap between germline ends came to 9 bases. The germline gives CDR1 MNHEY, CDR2 SMNVEV (reference sequence). The CDR3 nucleotides read TGTGCCAGCAGTTTGACATCAAGCTCCTACGAGCAGTACTTC. Translation gives CASSLTSSSYEQYF.

The genes are TRBV6-6 and TRBJ2-7; D unresolved. In germline, CDR1 is MNHNY, CDR2 SVGAGI (reference sequence). This CDR3 has 12 residues. The ends were cut back, 2 bases at V and 6 bases at J, with 8 bases in the middle. The CDR3 nucleotides are TGTGCCAGCAGTTACGTGAGTGGCGAGCAGTACTTC. It is translated as CASSYVSGEQYF.

The rearrangement uses TRBV5-1 and TRBJ2-3, with 7 bases fitting TRBD2. Germline values: CDR1 SGHRS, CDR2 YFSETQ. Germline trimming cut 7 bases from V and 2 bases from J; bases unmatched to any gene: 10. CDR3 length: 15 amino acids. CDR3 loop: CASSPSLADTDTQYF. The CDR3, as DNA: TGCGCCAGCTCCCCTTCTCTAGCGGACACAGATACGCAGTATTTT.

The chain couples TRBV9 to TRBJ2-1; TRBD2 matches at 7 bases. The trim removed 0 bases at V and 8 bases at J, leaving 8 bases unmatched. CDR3 length: 15 amino acids. Per germline, CDR1 SGDLS and CDR2 YYNGEE. This CDR3 reads CASSVGTSEGDEQFF. The CDR3 bases are TGTGCCAGCAGCGTAGGCACTAGCGAAGGGGATGAGCAGTTCTTC. The full variable domain, completed using reference TRBV9 and TRBJ2-1, is DSGVTQTPKHLITATGQRVTLRCSPRSGDLSVYWYQQSLDQGLQFLIQYYNGEERAKGNILERFSAQQFPDLHSELNLSSLELGDSALYFCASSVGTSEGDEQFFGPGTRLTVL.

This rearrangement joins TRBV19 to TRBJ2-5; 8 bases are shared with TRBD2. The germline CDR1 and CDR2 sequences are LNHDA and SQIVND (reference sequence). The CDR3 sequence is 14 residues long. V shed 9 bases and J 5 bases; nucleotides not matched to a gene: 11. CDR3 region: CASSMTSAEETQYF. The CDR3 bases are TGTGCCAGCTCTATGACTAGCGCTGAGGAGACCCAGTACTTC.

The chain couples TRBV5-1 to TRBJ2-4; 13 nucleotides line up with TRBD2. CDR3 size: 17 residues. From germline, CDR1 is SGHRS and CDR2 YFSETQ. Trimming at V came to 4 bases and at J to 2 bases, leaving 6 bases not matched to a gene. The CDR3 protein is CASSHGLAGVSKNIQYF. The CDR3 DNA reads TGCGCCAGCAGCCACGGACTAGCGGGAGTTTCCAAAAACATTCAGTACTTC.

The genes are TRBV9 and TRBJ2-3, with 7 bases fitting TRBD2. The junction had 1 base not matched to a gene; V was cut back by 0 bases and J by 3 bases. In germline, CDR1 is SGDLS, CDR2 YYNGEE. This CDR3 has 14 amino acids. CDR3 DNA sequence: TGTGCCAGCAGCGTAGTCGGGAGGACAGATACGCAGTATTTT. Its translation: CASSVVGRTDTQYF.

This chain joins TRBV6-5 and TRBJ1-1, with unresolved D. CDR1 is MNHEY and CDR2 is SVGAGI in the germline V gene. Trimming took off 0 bases at V and 5 bases at J, with 13 bases between the two ends. The CDR3 has 15 amino acids. CDR3 nucleotides: TGTGCCAGCAGTTACTCGATTCGTGGAGGGACTGAAGCTTTCTTT. As protein: CASSYSIRGGTEAFF.

The chain joins TRBV19 to TRBJ1-1; TRBD1 matches 7 bases. CDR3 length: 13 amino acids. The J segment lost 4 bases and the V segment lost 9 bases, leaving 8 bases of the junction unmatched. In germline, CDR1 is LNHDA, CDR2 SQIVND (reference sequence). CDR3 residues: CASTRRGVTEAFF. The CDR3 DNA sequence: TGTGCCAGCACTCGCAGGGGGGTCACTGAAGCTTTCTTT.

The genes are TRBV11-2 and TRBJ2-7; possible D gene TRBD1, 5 bases. The CDR3 runs to 14 residues. CDR1 is SGHAT, CDR2 FQNNGV, per germline. V lost 0 bases and J lost 10, with 16 bases in between. The chain's CDR3 is CASSLDPDTGSQYF. In DNA, the CDR3 is TGTGCCAGCAGCTTAGACCCAGACACAGGATCACAGTACTTC. The full variable domain, completed using reference TRBV11-2 and TRBJ2-7, is EAGVAQSPRYKIIEKRQSVAFWCNPISGHATLYWYQQILGQGPKLLIQFQNNGVVDDSQLPKDRFSAERLKGVDSTLKIQPAKLEDSAVYLCASSLDPDTGSQYFGPGTRLTVT.

The rearrangement links TRBV5-5 to TRBJ1-6, with 9 bases fitting TRBD1. The CDR3 runs 15 residues. J gave up 8 bases and V 4 bases, and 7 bases lay outside the gene matches. Per the germline V gene, CDR1 is SGHKS and CDR2 is YYEKEE (reference sequence). CDR3 loop: CASSTQDRGDSPLHF. The CDR3 DNA reads as TGTGCCAGCAGCACCCAAGACAGGGGGGATTCACCCCTCCACTTT.

The chain has TRBV13 and TRBJ2-7, with 8 nucleotides matching TRBD2. The CDR3 runs 14 residues. V shed 4 bases and J 2 bases; nucleotides not matched to a gene: 4. Germline CDR1 PRHDT, CDR2 FYEKMQ (reference sequence). DNA of the CDR3: TGTGCCAGCAGCTCGGGAGGGAGGGCCTACGAGCAGTACTTC. Its protein is CASSSGGRAYEQYF.

The chain has TRBV10-2 and TRBJ2-5; D call uncertain. The CDR3 is 15 amino acids. CDR1 WSHSY and CDR2 SAAADI come from the germline V gene. The V gene lost 3 bases and the J gene lost 1 base, with 12 bases spanning the gap. The CDR3 DNA reads as TGCGCCAGCAGTGACCCGGACGGACCCCAAGAGACCCAGTACTTC. This encodes CASSDPDGPQETQYF.

V gene TRBV7-9 combines with J gene TRBJ1-1; 7 nucleotides match TRBD1. V lost 5 bases to trimming and J lost 11 bases; unmatched junction nucleotides: 8. Germline V gene data show CDR1 as SEHNR and CDR2 as FQNEAQ (reference sequence). This CDR3 spans 12 amino acids. The CDR3 here is CASSNRDSGAFF. CDR3 DNA sequence: TGTGCCAGCAGCAACCGGGACAGCGGGGCTTTCTTT.

This chain connects TRBV28 to TRBJ1-1; D is undetermined. With 0 bases removed from V and 0 bases from J, the gap between germline ends came to 5 bases. CDR3 size: 14 residues. The germline V gene encodes CDR1 MDHEN and CDR2 SYDVKM. CDR3 loop: CASSLWVLNTEAFF. The CDR3 DNA sequence: TGTGCCAGCAGTTTATGGGTGCTGAACACTGAAGCTTTCTTT.

The rearrangement joins TRBV2 to TRBJ1-1; no clear D. This CDR3 is built from 11 residues. V lost 6 bases, J lost 6 bases, and 8 bases lay in between. CDR1 and CDR2 from the germline V gene are SNHLY and FYNNEI. CDR3 coding DNA: TGTGCCAGCAGGCTGGTACCTGAAGCTTTCTTT. This translates into CASRLVPEAFF.

This rearrangement joins TRBV5-4 to TRBJ2-3; D is possibly TRBD1 or TRBD2 (5 bases each). The CDR3 length is 13 residues. Germline V CDR1 and CDR2: SGHNT, YYREEE (reference sequence). Trimming shortened V by 4 bases and J by 2 bases, and 8 bases separated the two germline ends. The CDR3 is CASSEGTTDTQYF. The CDR3 coding sequence is TGTGCCAGCAGCGAGGGGACCACAGATACGCAGTATTTT.

The rearrangement uses TRBV7-2 and TRBJ2-7; D possibly corresponds to TRBD1 (6 bases). The ends were cut back, 7 bases at V and 4 bases at J, with 20 bases in the middle. The CDR3 loop spans 15 amino acids. CDR1 and CDR2 (germline): SGHTA, FQGNSA. CDR3 in DNA: TGTGCCAGCAACCCAATAGGGGACACCTCTTACGAGCAGTACTTC. Amino acids: CASNPIGDTSYEQYF.